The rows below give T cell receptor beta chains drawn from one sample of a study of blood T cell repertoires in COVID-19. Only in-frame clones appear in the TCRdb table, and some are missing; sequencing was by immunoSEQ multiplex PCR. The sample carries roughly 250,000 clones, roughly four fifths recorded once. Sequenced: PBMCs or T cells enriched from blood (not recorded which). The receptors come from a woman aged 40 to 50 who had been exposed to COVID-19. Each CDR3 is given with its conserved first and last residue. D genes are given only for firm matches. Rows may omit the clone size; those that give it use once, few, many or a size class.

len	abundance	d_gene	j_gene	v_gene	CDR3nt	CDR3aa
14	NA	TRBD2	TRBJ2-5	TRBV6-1	TGTGCCAGCGGTGGGACTAGCGAGGGTGAGACCCAGTACTTC	CASGGTSEGETQYF
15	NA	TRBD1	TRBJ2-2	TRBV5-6	TGTGCCAGCAGTACTACGACAGGGGAAGCCGGGGAGCTGTTTTTT	CASSTTTGEAGELFF
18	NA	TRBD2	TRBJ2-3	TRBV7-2	TGTGCCAGCAGCATACAAAGCGGGGGGGTTATTTCGACAGATACGCAGTATTTT	CASSIQSGGVISTDTQYF
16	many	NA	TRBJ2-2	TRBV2	TGTGCCAGCAGTCTTACGGGACACAGGAACACCGGGGAGCTGTTTTTT	CASSLTGHRNTGELFF
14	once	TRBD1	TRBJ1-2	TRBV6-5	TGTGCCAGCAGTAACAGACAGGGAAACTATGGCTACACCTTC	CASSNRQGNYGYTF
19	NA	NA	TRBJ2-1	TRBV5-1	TGCGCCAGCAGCTGGGGAGGATGGTCTAACCTCGAGGCCGACAATGAGCAGTTCTTC	CASSWGGWSNLEADNEQFF
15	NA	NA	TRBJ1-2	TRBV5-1	TGCGCCAGCAGCGACAGCCTTCAAGGAGCCTATGGCTACACCTTC	CASSDSLQGAYGYTF
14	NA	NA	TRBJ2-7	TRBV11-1	TGTGCCAGCAGCTCAACAGGGAGCTCCTACGAGCAGTACTTC	CASSSTGSSYEQYF
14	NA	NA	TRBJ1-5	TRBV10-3	TGTGCCATCAAGGAGGGGCGTGGGAATCAGCCCCAGCATTTT	CAIKEGRGNQPQHF
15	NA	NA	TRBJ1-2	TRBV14	TGTGCCAGCAGCCAAGTTTCAGGATGGAACTATGGCTACACCTTC	CASSQVSGWNYGYTF
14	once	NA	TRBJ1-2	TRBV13	TGTGCCAGCAGCTTAGAACAGCTTTTTGACGGCTACACCTTC	CASSLEQLFDGYTF
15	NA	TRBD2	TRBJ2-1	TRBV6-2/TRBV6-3	TGTGCCAGCAGTTACCAGGCGGGAGGCTACAATGAGCAGTTCTTC	CASSYQAGGYNEQFF
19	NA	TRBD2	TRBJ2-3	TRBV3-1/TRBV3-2	TGTGCCAGCAGCCAAGTGGGGACTAGCGGGGGGGAAGGGACAGATACGCAGTATTTT	CASSQVGTSGGEGTDTQYF
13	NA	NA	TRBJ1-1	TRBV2	TGTGCCAGTTGGAAGGGGAGGTTCACTGAAGCTTTCTTT	CASWKGRFTEAFF
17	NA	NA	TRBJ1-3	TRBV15	TGTGCCACCAGCAGAGATCGGGTGGGGGCGGTTGGAAACACCATATATTTT	CATSRDRVGAVGNTIYF
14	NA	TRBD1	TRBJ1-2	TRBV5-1	TGCGCCAGCAGCTCTCCTGGGACAGAGTATGGCTACACCTTC	CASSSPGTEYGYTF
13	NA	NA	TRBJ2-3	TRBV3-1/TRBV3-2	TGTGCCAGCAGCCAATGGGCTGGAGATACGCAGTATTTT	CASSQWAGDTQYF
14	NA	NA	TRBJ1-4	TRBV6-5	TGTGCCAGCACCGCCCTGGGAGGACGGGAAAAACTGTTTTTT	CASTALGGREKLFF
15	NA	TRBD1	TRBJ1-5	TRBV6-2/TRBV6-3	TGTGCCAGCAGTACGGGGACAGGGAACAATCAGCCCCAGCATTTT	CASSTGTGNNQPQHF
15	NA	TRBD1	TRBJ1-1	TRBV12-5	TGTGCTAGTGGTTTGAATAGGGGGCTGGGCACTGAAGCTTTCTTT	CASGLNRGLGTEAFF
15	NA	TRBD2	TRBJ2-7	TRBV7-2	TGTGCCAGCAGCTTAGCGGGCGGGGGACTCTACGAGCAGTACTTC	CASSLAGGGLYEQYF
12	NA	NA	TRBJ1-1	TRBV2	TGTGCCAGCACCCCGGGGGGCGCTGAAGCTTTCTTT	CASTPGGAEAFF
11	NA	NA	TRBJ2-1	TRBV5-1	TGCGCCAGCGGTACAGGGTTTGAGCAGTTCTTC	CASGTGFEQFF
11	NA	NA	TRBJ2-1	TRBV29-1	TGCAGCGTTCCTTACGGGATTGAGCAGTTCTTC	CSVPYGIEQFF
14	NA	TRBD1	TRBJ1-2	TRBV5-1	TGCGCCAGCAGCTTCTCCCCGTCGGACAGGGAATACACCTTC	CASSFSPSDREYTF
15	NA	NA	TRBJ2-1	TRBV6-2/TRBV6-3	TGTGCCAGCAGTGGAGCTCCGACGGGAAACAATGAGCAGTTCTTC	CASSGAPTGNNEQFF